The 12 T cell receptor beta chains in this list originate from one sample, sequenced in a study of blood T cell repertoires in COVID-19. The repertoire was sequenced with immunoSEQ multiplex PCR; TCRdb's copy has only in-frame clones and lacks some. The repertoire has tens of thousands of clones, almost 90% of them found once; the top ten carry around 4.1%. The specimen was peripheral blood. These receptors all come from a woman older than 75 with active or convalescent COVID-19.

The genes are TRBV28 and TRBJ2-1, with D unresolved. Trimming stripped 1 base from V and 5 bases from J, with 3 bases between. There are 12 residues in the CDR3. Germline loops: CDR1 MDHEN, CDR2 SYDVKM. The CDR3 protein is CASSLFNNEQFF. In DNA, the CDR3 is TGTGCCAGCAGTTTATTCAACAATGAGCAGTTCTTC.

This sequence joins TRBV28 and TRBJ2-7; 8 bases fit TRBD1. The germline V gene has CDR1 MDHEN and CDR2 SYDVKM. This CDR3 contains 14 residues. Trimming removed 6 bases from V and 3 bases from J; junction bases left unmatched: 7. CDR3 loop: CASRRTGQGYEQYF. The CDR3 nucleotides are TGTGCCAGCAGACGGACCGGACAGGGCTACGAGCAGTACTTC.

The chain combines TRBV19 with TRBJ1-1; TRBD1 agrees at 8 bases. J was trimmed by 4 bases and V by 5 bases; bases with no gene match: 9. This CDR3 region has 15 residues. The germline CDR1 and CDR2 sequences are LNHDA and SQIVND (reference sequence). The CDR3 nucleotides read TGTGCCAGTAGTCTACGACAGGGGTGGGTCACTGAAGCTTTCTTT. Encoded protein: CASSLRQGWVTEAFF.

This clone appeared a few times. This sequence joins TRBV6-5 and TRBJ1-5; 10 positions match TRBD1. The CDR3 covers 14 residues. Germline CDR1 and CDR2: MNHEY and SVGAGI. Germline trimming cut 5 bases from V and 4 bases from J; bases unmatched to any gene: 2. The CDR3 here is CASSRDRGNQPQHF. For the CDR3, the DNA is TGTGCCAGCAGTAGGGACAGGGGTAATCAGCCCCAGCATTTT.

This clone was seen once. The rearrangement links TRBV4-3 to TRBJ2-1, with a tentative D call TRBD2 (6 bases). Germline CDR1 and CDR2: LGHNA and YSLEER. V was shortened by 0 bases and J by 10 bases, with 10 bases between the two germline ends. There are 13 residues in the CDR3. The CDR3 nucleotides are TGCGCCAGCAGCCAAGATGGAACTAGCGAGCAGTTCTTC. Residues: CASSQDGTSEQFF.

This clone was seen once. This chain uses TRBV7-8 with TRBJ2-1; TRBD2 might be the D (6 bases). V was cut by 5 bases and J by 7 bases, with 9 bases left in between. This CDR3 region has 12 residues. The germline V gene has CDR1 SGHVS and CDR2 FQNEAQ. The CDR3 here is CASSGDFNEQFF. CDR3 coding DNA: TGTGCCAGCAGCGGGGACTTTAATGAGCAGTTCTTC.

This clone came up once. This chain joins TRBV2 and TRBJ1-2; perhaps TRBD1 as D (6 bases). The CDR3 loop spans 13 amino acids. The V end was cut by 4 bases, the J end by 1 base, with 7 bases between. Germline lookup yields CDR1 SNHLY and CDR2 FYNNEI. The CDR3 spells CASSGTDNYGYTF. The DNA of the CDR3 is TGTGCCAGCAGTGGGACAGATAACTATGGCTACACCTTC.

The genes are TRBV15 and TRBJ2-7, with TRBD2 matching 7 bases. The CDR3 is made up of 16 amino acids. V lost 0 bases and J lost 7; bases outside the gene matches: 12. Germline values: CDR1 LNHNV, CDR2 YYDKDF (reference sequence). The CDR3 bases are TGTGCCACCAGCAGAGATCTGGCTAGCGGATTACTAGAGCAGTACTTC. This encodes CATSRDLASGLLEQYF.

This clone was seen only once. The rearrangement joins TRBV7-2 to TRBJ2-2, with 10 positions matching TRBD2. The CDR3 totals 15 residues. Trimming cost V 4 bases and J 5 bases; bases outside gene matches: 4. Germline V lookup: CDR1 SGHTA, CDR2 FQGNSA. This CDR3 is CASSSLAGATGELFF. The CDR3 nucleotides read TGTGCCAGCAGCTCCCTAGCGGGAGCTACCGGGGAGCTGTTTTTT.

The V call is TRBV5-1, the J call TRBJ1-1; the match to TRBD1 covers 9 bases. V was clipped by 3 bases and J by 4 bases; unmatched bases: 7. Germline V CDR1 and CDR2: SGHRS, YFSETQ. The CDR3 sequence is 15 residues long. The CDR3 coding sequence is TGCGCCAGCAGCTCCACAGGGGGCCGGAGCACTGAAGCTTTCTTT. Protein: CASSSTGGRSTEAFF.

The chain combines TRBV11-3 with TRBJ2-1; D is perhaps TRBD2 (10 bases). V lost 5 bases and J 5 bases, leaving 31 bases between the germline ends. The CDR3 consists of 20 residues. Germline V gene lookup returns CDR1 SGHNT and CDR2 YENEEA. The CDR3 spells CASSTPGQGAGTSEDNEQFF. The CDR3 coding sequence is TGTGCCAGCAGCACTCCGGGACAGGGAGCAGGGACTAGCGAGGACAATGAGCAGTTCTTC.

The V gene is TRBV7-3, the J gene TRBJ2-2; 10 positions match TRBD1. This CDR3 has 15 residues. With 1 base clipped from V and 5 bases from J, the junction kept 1 base outside the gene matches. CDR1 and CDR2 from the germline V gene are SGHTA and FQGTGA. This chain's CDR3 is CASSLRQGATGELFF. Here the CDR3 DNA reads TGTGCCAGCAGCTTAAGACAGGGGGCGACCGGGGAGCTGTTTTTT.